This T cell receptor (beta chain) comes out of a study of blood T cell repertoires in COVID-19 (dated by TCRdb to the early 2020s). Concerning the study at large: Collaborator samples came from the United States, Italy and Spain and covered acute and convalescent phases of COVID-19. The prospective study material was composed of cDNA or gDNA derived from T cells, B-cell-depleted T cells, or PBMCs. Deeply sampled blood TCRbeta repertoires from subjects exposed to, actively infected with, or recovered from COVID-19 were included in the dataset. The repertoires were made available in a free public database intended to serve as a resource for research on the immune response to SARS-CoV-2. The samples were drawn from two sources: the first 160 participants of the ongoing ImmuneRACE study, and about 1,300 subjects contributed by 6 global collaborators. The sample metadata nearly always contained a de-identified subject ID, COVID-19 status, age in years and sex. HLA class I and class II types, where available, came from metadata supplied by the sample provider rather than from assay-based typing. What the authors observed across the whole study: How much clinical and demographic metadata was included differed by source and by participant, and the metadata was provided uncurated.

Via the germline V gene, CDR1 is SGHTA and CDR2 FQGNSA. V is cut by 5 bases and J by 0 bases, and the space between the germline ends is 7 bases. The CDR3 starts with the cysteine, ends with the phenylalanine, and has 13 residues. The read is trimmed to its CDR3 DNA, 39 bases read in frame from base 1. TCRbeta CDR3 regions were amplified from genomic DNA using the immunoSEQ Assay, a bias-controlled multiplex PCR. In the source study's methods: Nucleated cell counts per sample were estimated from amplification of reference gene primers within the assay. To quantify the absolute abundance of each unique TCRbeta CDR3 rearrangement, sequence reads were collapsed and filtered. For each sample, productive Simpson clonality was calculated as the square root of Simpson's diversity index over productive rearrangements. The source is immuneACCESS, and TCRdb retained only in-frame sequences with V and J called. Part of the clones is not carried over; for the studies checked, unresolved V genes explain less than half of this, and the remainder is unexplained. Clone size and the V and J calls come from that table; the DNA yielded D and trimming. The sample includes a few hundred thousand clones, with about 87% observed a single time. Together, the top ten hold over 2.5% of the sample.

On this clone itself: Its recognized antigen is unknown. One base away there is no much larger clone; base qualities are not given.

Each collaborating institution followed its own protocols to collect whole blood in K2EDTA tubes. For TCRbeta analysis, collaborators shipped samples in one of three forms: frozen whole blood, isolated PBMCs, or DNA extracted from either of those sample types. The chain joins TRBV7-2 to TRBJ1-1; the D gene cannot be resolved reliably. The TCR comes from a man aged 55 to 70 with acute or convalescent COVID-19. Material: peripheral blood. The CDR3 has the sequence CASSATVNTEAFF. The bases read TGTGCCAGCAGCGCCACAGTGAACACTGAAGCTTTCTTT. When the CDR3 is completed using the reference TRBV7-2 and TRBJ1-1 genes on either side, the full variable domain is GAGVSQSPSNKVTEKGKDVELRCDPISGHTALYWYRQSLGQGLEFLIYFQGNSAPDKSGLPSDRFSAERTGGSVSTLTIQRTQQEDSAVYLCASSATVNTEAFFGQGTRLTVV.